This T cell receptor (beta chain) was captured in a study of cytomegalovirus exposure and HLA in healthy donors. A multiplex PCR was run with 60 Vbeta primers and 13 Jbeta primers. This table comes from immunoSEQ multiplex PCR, and its TCRdb copy is limited to in-frame clones, with some not included. The sample contains under 200,000 clones, over 75% of which appear only once. Germline V gene lookup returns CDR1 SGDLS and CDR2 YYNGEE. This CDR3 is built from 11 residues. V lost 7 bases to trimming and J lost 1 base, with 4 bases between them. V gene TRBV9 combines with J gene TRBJ2-3; D unclear. The TCR was taken from a man aged 60 to 69 in good health and CMV-seronegative. The sequenced sample consisted of PBMCs. As DNA, the CDR3 is TGTGCCAGCCGTCGCACAGATACGCAGTATTTT. Protein sequence: CASRRTDTQYF.